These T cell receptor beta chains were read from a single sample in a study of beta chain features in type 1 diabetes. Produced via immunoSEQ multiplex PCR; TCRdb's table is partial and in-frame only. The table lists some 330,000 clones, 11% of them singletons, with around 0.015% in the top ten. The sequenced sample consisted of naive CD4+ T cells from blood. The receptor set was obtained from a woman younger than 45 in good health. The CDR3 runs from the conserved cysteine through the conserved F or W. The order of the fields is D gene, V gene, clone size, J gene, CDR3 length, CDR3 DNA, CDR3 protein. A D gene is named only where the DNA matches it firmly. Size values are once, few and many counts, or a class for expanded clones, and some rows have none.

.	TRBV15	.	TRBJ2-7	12	TGTGCCACCAGCCGCCAGGACTACGAGCAGTACTTC	CATSRQDYEQYF
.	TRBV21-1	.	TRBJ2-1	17	TGTGCCAGCAGCAAAGTCGAGATAGCGGGAGAGTGGAATGAGCAGTTCTTC	CASSKVEIAGEWNEQFF
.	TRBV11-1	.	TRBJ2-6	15	TGTGCCAGCAGTCCAGGGGACACCGGGGCCAACGTCCTGACTTTC	CASSPGDTGANVLTF
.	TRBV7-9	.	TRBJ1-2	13	TGTGCCAGCACCATAGAACGGGGCTATGGCTACACCTTC	CASTIERGYGYTF
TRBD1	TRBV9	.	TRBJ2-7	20	TGTGCCAGCAGCGTAGGAATCACGACAGGGGACCCCCCAGGCTCCTACGAGCAGTACTTC	CASSVGITTGDPPGSYEQYF
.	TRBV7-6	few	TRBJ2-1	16	TGTGCCAGCAGCTTCCGAACTAGCAACTCCTACAATGAGCAGTTCTTC	CASSFRTSNSYNEQFF
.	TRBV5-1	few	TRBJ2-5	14	TGCGCCAGCAGCTTCGGAACAGCCGGTGAGACCCAGTACTTC	CASSFGTAGETQYF
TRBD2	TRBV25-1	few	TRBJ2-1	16	TGTGCCAGCAGTGAATCTAGCGGGAGGGTGGACAATGAGCAGTTCTTC	CASSESSGRVDNEQFF
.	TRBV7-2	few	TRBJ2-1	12	TGTGCCAGCAGCCTCCTAGCTACCGAGCAGTTCTTC	CASSLLATEQFF
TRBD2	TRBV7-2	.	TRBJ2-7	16	TGTGCCAGCAGCGGTACCTTAGCGGGAGTTGGGTACGAGCAGTACTTC	CASSGTLAGVGYEQYF
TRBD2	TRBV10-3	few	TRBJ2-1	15	TGTGCCAGTCGACTAGCGGGAGGGCTTTACAATGAGCAGTTCTTC	CASRLAGGLYNEQFF
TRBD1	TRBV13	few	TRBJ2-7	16	TGTGCCAGCAGCACCCCTCCGGGACAGGGTGTTTACGAGCAGTACTTC	CASSTPPGQGVYEQYF
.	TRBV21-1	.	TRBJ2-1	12	TGTGCCTGTGTCAGGGCTGTCAATGAGCAGTTCTTC	CACVRAVNEQFF
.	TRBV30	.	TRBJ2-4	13	TGTGCCTGTTTACTAGGGGCCAAAAACATTCAGTACTTC	CACLLGAKNIQYF
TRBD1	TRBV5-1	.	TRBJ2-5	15	TGCGCCAGCAGCCGAGACGGACCAGGGGGAGAGACCCAGTACTTC	CASSRDGPGGETQYF
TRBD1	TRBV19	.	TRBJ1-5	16	TGTGCCAGTACCATCGGGGCAGGGGGAGGCAATCAGCCCCAGCATTTT	CASTIGAGGGNQPQHF
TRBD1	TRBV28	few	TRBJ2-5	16	TGTGCCACAACAAGTCTCGGACAGGGCGGTGGAGAGACCCAGTACTTC	CATTSLGQGGGETQYF
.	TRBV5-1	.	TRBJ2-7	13	TGCGCCAGCAGCAATTCGTCCGTCCCCGAGCAGTACTTC	CASSNSSVPEQYF
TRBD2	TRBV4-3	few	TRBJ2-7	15	TGCGCCAGCAGCCGGACTAGCGGGAGCCCACACGAGCAGTACTTC	CASSRTSGSPHEQYF
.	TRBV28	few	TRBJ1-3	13	TGTGCCAGTTCAGGAAGCTCTGGAAACACCATATATTTT	CASSGSSGNTIYF
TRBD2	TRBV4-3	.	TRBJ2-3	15	TGCGCCAGCAGCCAAACTCCGCGGGGGACAGATACGCAGTATTTT	CASSQTPRGTDTQYF
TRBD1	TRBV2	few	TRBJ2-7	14	TGTGCCAGCAGAGACCGGGACAGCCTCTACGAGCAGTACTTC	CASRDRDSLYEQYF
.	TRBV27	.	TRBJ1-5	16	TGTGCCAGCAGTCTTAACAGGGACCTGCCGTATCAGCCCCAGCATTTT	CASSLNRDLPYQPQHF
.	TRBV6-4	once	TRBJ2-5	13	TGTGCCAGCCGCCGGGACACCGGATGGCCCCAGTACTTC	CASRRDTGWPQYF
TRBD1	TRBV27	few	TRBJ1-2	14	TGTGCCAGCAGTTTTCGACAGGGGTCCGATGGCTACACCTTC	CASSFRQGSDGYTF
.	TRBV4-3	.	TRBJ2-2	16	TGCGCCAGCAGCCAAGGAACTAGCTGGAGGACCGGGGAGCTGTTTTTT	CASSQGTSWRTGELFF
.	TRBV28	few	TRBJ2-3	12	TGTGCCAGCAGGGAGGCTGGAGGCACGCAGTATTTT	CASREAGGTQYF
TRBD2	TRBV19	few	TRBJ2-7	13	TGTGCCAGTAGCCGCCGCGGGAGTAGCGAGCAGTACTTC	CASSRRGSSEQYF
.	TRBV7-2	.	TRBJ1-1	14	TGTGCCAGCAGTTCAGGTGGACAGAGGAGCGGAGCTTTCTTT	CASSSGGQRSGAFF
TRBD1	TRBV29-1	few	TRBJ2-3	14	TGCAGCGCTCCATTTACAGGGGGCGCAGATACGCAGTATTTT	CSAPFTGGADTQYF
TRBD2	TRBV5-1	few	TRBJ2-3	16	TGCGCCAGCAGCGGACCGGGCGCGGGAGGTTCCGATACGCAGTATTTT	CASSGPGAGGSDTQYF
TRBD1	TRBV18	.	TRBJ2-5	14	TGTGCCAGCTCCGGGACAGGGGCAGAGGAGACCCAGTACTTC	CASSGTGAEETQYF
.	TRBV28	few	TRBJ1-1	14	TGTGCCAGCACCCTTCCCGACAGAGACACTGAAGCTTTCTTT	CASTLPDRDTEAFF
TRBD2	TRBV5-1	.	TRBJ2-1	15	TGCGCCAGCAGCCCCCGGCCTAGCGGAGACAATGAGCAGTTCTTC	CASSPRPSGDNEQFF
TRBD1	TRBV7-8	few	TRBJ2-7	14	TGTGCCAGCAGCGCCTCCGGGACAGGGGACGAGCAGTACTTC	CASSASGTGDEQYF
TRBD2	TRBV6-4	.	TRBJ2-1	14	TGTGCCAGCAAAGGACTAGCGGGAGTTGGAGAGCAGTTCTTC	CASKGLAGVGEQFF
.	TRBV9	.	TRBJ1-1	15	TGTGCCAGCAGCGTAGTTCCAGACATGAACACTGAAGCTTTCTTT	CASSVVPDMNTEAFF
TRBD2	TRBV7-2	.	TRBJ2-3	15	TGTGCCAGCAGCATTAGTGGGGCGGGGGCAGATACGCAGTATTTT	CASSISGAGADTQYF
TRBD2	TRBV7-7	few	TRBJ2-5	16	TGTGCTAGCAGCCTTACTAGCGGGGATAAAGACGAGACCCAGTACTTC	CASSLTSGDKDETQYF
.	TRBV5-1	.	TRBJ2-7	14	TGCGCCAGCAGGAGAACGATTCCCTCCTACGAGCAGTACTTC	CASRRTIPSYEQYF
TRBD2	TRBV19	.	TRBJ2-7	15	TGTGCCAGTAGTACTTGGGCTAGCGGGAGTTACGAGCAGTACTTC	CASSTWASGSYEQYF
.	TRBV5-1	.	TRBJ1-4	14	TGCGCCAGCAGCATCCGGGACACGAATGAAAAACTGTTTTTT	CASSIRDTNEKLFF
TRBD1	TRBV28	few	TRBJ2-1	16	TGTGCCAGCAGTTTATTAGGTCGGACAGGGGGGGATGAGCAGTTCTTC	CASSLLGRTGGDEQFF
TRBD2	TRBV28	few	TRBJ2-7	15	TGTGCCAGCAGTTTCCTAGCGGGAGCGTCCTACGAGCAGTACTTC	CASSFLAGASYEQYF
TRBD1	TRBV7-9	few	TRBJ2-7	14	TGTGCCACCGACTTCGGGACAGGCCGTCTCGAGCAGTACTTC	CATDFGTGRLEQYF
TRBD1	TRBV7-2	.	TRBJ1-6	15	TGTGCCAGCTCCTCGGGACAGGGCTATAATTCACCCCTCCACTTT	CASSSGQGYNSPLHF
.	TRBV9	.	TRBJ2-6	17	TGTGCCAGCAGCTCATCGGGAATGCGGACTGGGGCCAACGTCCTGACTTTC	CASSSSGMRTGANVLTF
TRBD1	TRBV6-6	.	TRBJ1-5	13	TGTGCCAGTATAGGACAGGGTGAGCAGCCCCAGCATTTT	CASIGQGEQPQHF